This T cell receptor beta chain was identified during a study of cytomegalovirus exposure and HLA in healthy donors. Study-level background: Unique TCRs numbering around 80 million, obtained from HLA-typed donors, made up an early data release.

PCR used 60 Vbeta primers and 13 Jbeta primers. Generated by immunoSEQ multiplex PCR, the TCRdb table keeps only in-frame clones and is missing some. The sample comprises hundreds of thousands of clones, roughly 89% of which are singletons, and roughly 2.1% rests with the top ten. The sample holds a few counts of this clone. Its specificity is not known. Study-wide results and caveats: Most TCR beta V segments were productive about 90% or about 30% of the time in an earlier analysis.

The sequenced sample consisted of PBMCs. This TCR derives from a woman under 30 in good health and CMV-seronegative.

DNA of the CDR3: TGCGCCAGCAGCTACGCGGGCAAAAACATTCAGTACTTC. This translates into CASSYAGKNIQYF. V usage is TRBV5-1 and J usage is TRBJ2-4; TRBD2 is a possible D gene (5 bases). The V gene lost 3 bases and the J gene lost 3 bases, with 7 bases spanning the gap. Germline V gives CDR1 SGHRS, CDR2 YFSETQ. The CDR3 consists of 13 residues.